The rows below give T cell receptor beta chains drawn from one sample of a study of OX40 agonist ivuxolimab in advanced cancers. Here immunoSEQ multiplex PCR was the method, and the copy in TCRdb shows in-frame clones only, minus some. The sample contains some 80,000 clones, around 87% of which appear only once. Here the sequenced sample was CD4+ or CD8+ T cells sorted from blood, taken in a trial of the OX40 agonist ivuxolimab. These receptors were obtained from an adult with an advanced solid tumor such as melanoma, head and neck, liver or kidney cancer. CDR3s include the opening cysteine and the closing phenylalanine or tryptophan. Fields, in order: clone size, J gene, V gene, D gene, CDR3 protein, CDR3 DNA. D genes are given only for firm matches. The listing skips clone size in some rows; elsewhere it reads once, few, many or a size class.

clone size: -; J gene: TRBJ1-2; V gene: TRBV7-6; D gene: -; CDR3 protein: CASSLEPVGGYTF; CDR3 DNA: TGTGCCAGCAGCTTAGAGCCCGTGGGAGGCTACACCTTC
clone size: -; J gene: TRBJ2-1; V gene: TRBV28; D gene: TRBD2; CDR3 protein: CASSLLAGVYNEQFF; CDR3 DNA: TGTGCCAGCAGTTTATTAGCGGGAGTCTACAATGAGCAGTTCTTC
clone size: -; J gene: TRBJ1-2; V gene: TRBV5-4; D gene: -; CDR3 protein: CASSPEVGRASYGYTF; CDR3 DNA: TGTGCCAGCAGCCCGGAGGTGGGCAGGGCTAGCTATGGCTACACCTTC
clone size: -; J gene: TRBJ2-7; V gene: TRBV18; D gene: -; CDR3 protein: CASSPTAGTSYEQYF; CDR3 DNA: TGTGCCAGCTCACCTACGGCAGGGACTTCCTACGAGCAGTACTTC
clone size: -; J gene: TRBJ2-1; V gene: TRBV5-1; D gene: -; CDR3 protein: CASSWGWRVSYNEQFF; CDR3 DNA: TGCGCCAGCAGCTGGGGTTGGAGGGTGTCCTACAATGAGCAGTTCTTC
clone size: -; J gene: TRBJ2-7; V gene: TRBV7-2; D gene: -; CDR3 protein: CASKDPVSYEQYF; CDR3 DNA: TGTGCCAGCAAAGATCCGGTCTCCTACGAGCAGTACTTC
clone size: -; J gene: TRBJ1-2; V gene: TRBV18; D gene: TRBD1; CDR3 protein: CASSARRDRGRDGYTF; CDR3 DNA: TGTGCCAGCTCCGCCCGCCGGGACAGGGGGCGCGATGGCTACACCTTC
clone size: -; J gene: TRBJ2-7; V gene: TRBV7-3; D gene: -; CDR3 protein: CASSLRAGPPYEQYF; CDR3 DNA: TGTGCCAGCAGCTTACGGGCAGGGCCCCCCTACGAGCAGTACTTC
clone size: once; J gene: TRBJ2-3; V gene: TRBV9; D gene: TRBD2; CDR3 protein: CASSAGGLSTDTQYF; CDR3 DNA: TGTGCCAGCAGCGCGGGGGGGCTTAGCACAGATACGCAGTATTTT
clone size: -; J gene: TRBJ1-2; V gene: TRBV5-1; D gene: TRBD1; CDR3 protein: CASSLEGQGAEGYTF; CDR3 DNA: TGCGCCAGCAGCTTGGAAGGACAGGGGGCTGAAGGCTACACCTTC
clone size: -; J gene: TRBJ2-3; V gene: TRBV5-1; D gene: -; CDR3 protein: CASSLAFGTSLLTDTQYF; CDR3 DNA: TGCGCCAGCAGCTTGGCCTTTGGGACATCCCTCCTCACAGATACGCAGTATTTT
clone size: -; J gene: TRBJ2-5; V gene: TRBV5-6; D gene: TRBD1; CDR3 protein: CASSIPQGARGIETQYF; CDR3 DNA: TGTGCCAGCAGCATCCCTCAGGGGGCGCGAGGCATAGAGACCCAGTACTTC
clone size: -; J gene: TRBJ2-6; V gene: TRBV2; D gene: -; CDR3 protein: CASSEAGTNSGANVLTF; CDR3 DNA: TGTGCCAGCAGTGAAGCTGGTACAAACTCTGGGGCCAACGTCCTGACTTTC
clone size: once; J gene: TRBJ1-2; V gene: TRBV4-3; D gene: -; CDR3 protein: CASSQVGGYTF; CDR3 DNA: TGCGCCAGCAGCCAAGTAGGCGGCTACACCTTC
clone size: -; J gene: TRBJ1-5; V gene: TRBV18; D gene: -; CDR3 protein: CASSPRDGVQPQHF; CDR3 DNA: TGTGCCAGCTCACCCAGGGATGGGGTTCAGCCCCAGCATTTT
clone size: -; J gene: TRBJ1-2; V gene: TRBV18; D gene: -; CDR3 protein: CASSPDTGPNYGYTF; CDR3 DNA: TGTGCCAGCTCACCCGACACAGGACCCAACTATGGCTACACCTTC
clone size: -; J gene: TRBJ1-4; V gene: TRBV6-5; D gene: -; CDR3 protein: CASSYRGGRDEKLFF; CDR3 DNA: TGTGCCAGCAGTTACCGGGGGGGGCGAGATGAAAAACTGTTTTTT
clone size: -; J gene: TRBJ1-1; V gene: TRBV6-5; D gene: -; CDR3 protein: CASSYKIRKEAFF; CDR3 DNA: TGTGCCAGCAGTTACAAAATACGGAAAGAAGCTTTCTTT
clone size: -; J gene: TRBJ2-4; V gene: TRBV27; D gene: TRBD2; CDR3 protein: CASSKRLAGGLAKNIQYF; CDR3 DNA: TGTGCCAGCAGTAAACGACTAGCGGGAGGGTTAGCCAAAAACATTCAGTACTTC
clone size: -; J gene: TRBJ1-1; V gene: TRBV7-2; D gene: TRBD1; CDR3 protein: CASSLYPGTAVGAFF; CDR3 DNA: TGTGCCAGCAGCTTATATCCCGGGACAGCTGTGGGAGCTTTCTTT
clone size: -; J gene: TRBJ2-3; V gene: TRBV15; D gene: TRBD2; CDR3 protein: CATSTPLAGADTQYF; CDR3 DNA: TGTGCCACCAGCACACCCTTAGCGGGAGCGGATACGCAGTATTTT
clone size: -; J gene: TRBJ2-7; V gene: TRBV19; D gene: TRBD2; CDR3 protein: CASSIASGARYEQYF; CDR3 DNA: TGTGCCAGTAGTATCGCTAGCGGGGCCCGCTACGAGCAGTACTTC